The 24 T cell receptor beta chains given below trace back to one sample, sequenced in a study of blood T cell repertoires in COVID-19. TCRdb keeps only in-frame clones here, not all; method: immunoSEQ multiplex PCR. The sample lists about 270,000 clones, roughly 86% occurring once. The sample taken for sequencing was PBMCs or T cells enriched from blood (not recorded which). The receptors derive from a woman under 30 who had recovered from COVID-19.

The chain carries TRBV14 and TRBJ2-7; 9 nucleotides agree with TRBD1. There are 17 residues in the CDR3. V lost 3 bases and J lost 6; bases outside the gene matches: 15. Germline V gives CDR1 SGHDN, CDR2 FVKESK. The CDR3 is CASSHLNSEDRGGEQYF. The CDR3 DNA sequence: TGTGCCAGCAGCCACCTCAATTCCGAAGACAGGGGGGGCGAGCAGTACTTC.

This clone was observed a handful of times. The J gene is TRBJ1-5, the V gene TRBV30; the D is unclear. This CDR3 is built from 12 residues. The V and J ends lost 2 bases and 6 bases respectively, with 8 bases between them. Germline V gene lookup returns CDR1 GTSNPN and CDR2 SVGIG (reference sequence). CDR3 nucleotides: TGTGCCTGGAGTCTGTCCCTTCAGCCCCAGCATTTT. It translates to CAWSLSLQPQHF.

This clone was counted between two and nine times. V is TRBV7-9 and J is TRBJ1-1, with 9 bases matching TRBD1. V lost 6 bases to trimming and J lost 5 bases; unmatched junction nucleotides: 4. CDR1 and CDR2 from the germline V gene are SEHNR and FQNEAQ (reference sequence). This CDR3 is 13 amino acids long. CDR3 amino acids: CASSFDRGTEAFF. The DNA for the CDR3 is TGTGCCAGCAGTTTTGACAGGGGGACTGAAGCTTTCTTT. The variable domain in full, with the rest retrieved from reference TRBV7-9 and TRBJ1-1, is DTGVSQNPRHKITKRGQNVTFRCDPISEHNRLYWYRQTLGQGPEFLTYFQNEAQLEKSRLLSDRFSAERPKGSFSTLEIQRTEQGDSAMYLCASSFDRGTEAFFGQGTRLTVV.

The V call is TRBV6-6, the J call TRBJ2-1; D may be TRBD1 (6 bases). Trimming took 6 bases from V and 7 from J, leaving 19 bases between them. The CDR3 contains 15 residues. Germline-derived CDR1 and CDR2 are MNHNY and SVGAGI (reference sequence). The CDR3 region is CASSSPIQGWNEQFF. CDR3 bases: TGTGCCAGCAGCTCTCCAATACAGGGTTGGAATGAGCAGTTCTTC.

J is TRBJ2-2 and V is TRBV3-1 (or the pseudogene TRBV3-2); 8 bases match TRBD1. The V segment lost 3 bases and the J segment 0 bases; nucleotides outside the gene matches: 6. Germline CDR1 and CDR2: LGHDT and YNNKEL (reference sequence). CDR3 size: 17 residues. Here the CDR3 DNA reads TGTGCCAGCAGCCAGCGAGGACAGGGACCGAACACCGGGGAGCTGTTTTTT. It is translated as CASSQRGQGPNTGELFF.

This chain links TRBV3-1 (or the pseudogene TRBV3-2) with TRBJ2-7; the D gene is possibly TRBD2 (5 bases). Germline V gene data show CDR1 as LGHDT and CDR2 as YNNKEL (reference sequence). CDR3 length: 13 amino acids. Trimming took off 0 bases at V and 6 bases at J, with 9 bases between the two ends. The CDR3 loop reads CASSQERTREQYF. CDR3 DNA: TGTGCCAGCAGCCAAGAGAGGACTCGCGAGCAGTACTTC.

V usage is TRBV7-2 and J usage is TRBJ2-7; TRBD2 agrees at 9 bases. The CDR3 covers 15 residues. Germline CDR1 SGHTA, CDR2 FQGNSA. V trimming: 4 bases; J trimming: 2 bases; junction bases outside the gene matches: 6. The CDR3: CASSSVTSGPYEQYF. The DNA for the CDR3 is TGTGCCAGCAGCTCAGTGACTAGCGGCCCCTACGAGCAGTACTTC.

The chain recombines TRBV18 with TRBJ1-5; 11 nucleotides align to TRBD1. The germline V gene encodes CDR1 KGHSH and CDR2 LQKENI. This CDR3 comprises 15 residues. After removal of 3 bases from V and 5 bases from J, the junction contained 3 bases not matched to a gene. CDR3 DNA: TGTGCCAGCTCACCTAGGACAGGGGGCGATCAGCCCCAGCATTTT. The encoded protein is CASSPRTGGDQPQHF.

This clone was detected only a few times. The chain is built from TRBV7-9 and TRBJ2-3; 12 positions match TRBD2. This CDR3 comprises 17 residues. The germline gives CDR1 SEHNR, CDR2 FQNEAQ (reference sequence). V lost 3 bases to trimming and J lost 6 bases; unmatched junction nucleotides: 10. The CDR3 loop reads CASSLGLAGGPLDTQYF. The CDR3 DNA sequence: TGTGCCAGCAGCTTGGGGCTAGCGGGAGGGCCCTTGGATACGCAGTATTTT. Filled out from reference TRBV7-9 and TRBJ2-3, the complete variable domain reads DTGVSQNPRHKITKRGQNVTFRCDPISEHNRLYWYRQTLGQGPEFLTYFQNEAQLEKSRLLSDRFSAERPKGSFSTLEIQRTEQGDSAMYLCASSLGLAGGPLDTQYFGPGTRLTVL.

The chain combines TRBV27 with TRBJ2-5; 7 bases match TRBD2. Per the germline V gene, CDR1 is MNHEY and CDR2 is SMNVEV (reference sequence). The CDR3 extends over 15 amino acids. V lost 2 bases, J lost 5 bases, and 8 bases stayed unmatched. For the CDR3, the DNA is TGTGCCAGCAGTTTAAGGGAGGGTCGGTGGGAGACCCAGTACTTC. It encodes CASSLREGRWETQYF.

This chain joins TRBV24-1 and TRBJ2-2; 10 bases align to TRBD1. This CDR3 is built from 15 residues. V lost 4 bases to trimming and J lost 6 bases; unmatched junction nucleotides: 4. The germline gives CDR1 KGHDR, CDR2 SFDVKD. Here the CDR3 reads CATSEQGQGAGELFF. The CDR3 region has the DNA TGTGCCACCAGTGAGCAAGGACAGGGGGCCGGGGAGCTGTTTTTT.

This chain joins TRBV3-1 (or the pseudogene TRBV3-2) and TRBJ2-1, with 7 bases lining up with TRBD2. Looked up from germline, CDR1 is LGHDT and CDR2 is YNNKEL (reference sequence). The CDR3 runs to 12 residues. V shed 4 bases and J 13 bases; nucleotides not matched to a gene: 7. Here the CDR3 reads CASSRVAGLQFF. The CDR3, as DNA: TGTGCCAGCAGCCGAGTAGCGGGCTTACAGTTCTTC.

V is TRBV7-2 and J is TRBJ2-1, with 10 bases that match TRBD2. With V trimmed by 5 bases and J by 10 bases, 11 bases remained unmatched. This CDR3 spans 15 amino acids. The germline V gene encodes CDR1 SGHTA and CDR2 FQGNSA. CDR3 residues: CASSQGSGRAREQFF. The CDR3 coding sequence is TGTGCCAGCAGCCAGGGGAGCGGGAGGGCCCGAGAGCAGTTCTTC.

This chain joins TRBV28 and TRBJ1-3; a possible D gene is TRBD1 (5 bases). Germline CDR1 is MDHEN and CDR2 is SYDVKM. This CDR3 contains 16 residues. The V and J ends lost 8 bases and 0 bases respectively, with 17 bases between them. The CDR3 protein is CASSAVGVSSGNTIYF. The CDR3 DNA reads as TGTGCCAGCTCCGCAGTAGGGGTCAGCTCTGGAAACACCATATATTTT. Together with reference TRBV28 and TRBJ1-3, the CDR3 gives the full variable domain: DVKVTQSSRYLVKRTGEKVFLECVQDMDHENMFWYRQDPGLGLRLIYFSYDVKMKEKGDIPEGYSVSREKKERFSLILESASTNQTSMYLCASSAVGVSSGNTIYFGEGSWLTVV.

The gene calls are TRBV19 and TRBJ2-3; 9 nucleotides align to TRBD1. Trimming took 6 bases from V and 2 from J; bases not matched to a gene: 9. The germline CDR1 and CDR2 sequences are LNHDA and SQIVND (reference sequence). This CDR3 contains 16 residues. CDR3 DNA sequence: TGTGCCAGTAGCTATACAGGGACAGGGTACACAGATACGCAGTATTTT. It codes for CASSYTGTGYTDTQYF.

This chain joins TRBV7-2 and TRBJ2-1; TRBD2 matches 11 bases. The CDR3 totals 15 residues. Germline V gene data show CDR1 as SGHTA and CDR2 as FQGNSA. Unmatched junction bases numbered 10, after V lost 5 bases and J lost 10 bases. This chain's CDR3 is CASSRPGTSGREQFF. The DNA of the CDR3 is TGTGCCAGCAGCCGTCCCGGGACTAGCGGAAGGGAGCAGTTCTTC.

This clone was seen a few times. Other DNA sequences of this sample code for an identical CDR3. The rearrangement uses TRBV4-2 and TRBJ2-3, with 7 positions matching TRBD2. Per germline, CDR1 LGHNA and CDR2 YNFKEQ. After removal of 1 base from V and 4 bases from J, the junction contained 5 bases not matched to a gene. This CDR3 is built from 15 residues. For the CDR3, the DNA is TGTGCCAGCAGCCAAGGGCGGGAGTTCGCAGATACGCAGTATTTT. This encodes CASSQGREFADTQYF.

The J gene is TRBJ2-7, the V gene TRBV15; 10 bases are a match to TRBD2. V lost 4 bases and J lost 3; bases outside the gene matches: 6. CDR3 length: 15 residues. Germline V gene sequence: CDR1 LNHNV, CDR2 YYDKDF (reference sequence). The CDR3, as DNA: TGTGCCACCAGCACCGGGACTAGCGTGGTCTACGAGCAGTACTTC. Translated, it gives CATSTGTSVVYEQYF. Variable domain in full (rest from reference TRBV15 and TRBJ2-7): DAMVIQNPRYQVTQFGKPVTLSCSQTLNHNVMYWYQQKSSQAPKLLFHYYDKDFNNEADTPDNFQSRRPNTSFCFLDIRSPGLGDTAMYLCATSTGTSVVYEQYFGPGTRLTVT.

The chain has TRBV30 and TRBJ1-2; a weak D match, TRBD1 (5 bases). Trimming stripped 5 bases from V and 1 base from J, with 14 bases between. This CDR3 region has 14 residues. CDR1 is GTSNPN, CDR2 SVGIG, per germline (reference sequence). CDR3 DNA sequence: TGTGCCTGGGTACGGACATACTATAACTATGGCTACACCTTC. Its translation: CAWVRTYYNYGYTF.

A few counts support this clone. The gene calls are TRBV3-1 (or the pseudogene TRBV3-2) and TRBJ1-1; 11 bases agree with TRBD1. The CDR3 is 18 amino acids. Germline CDR1 is LGHDT and CDR2 is YNNKEL (reference sequence). The trim removed 2 bases at V and 0 bases at J, leaving 8 bases unmatched. The CDR3 loop reads CASSQPGTGGLVNTEAFF. The CDR3 DNA sequence: TGTGCCAGCAGCCAACCCGGGACAGGGGGACTTGTGAACACTGAAGCTTTCTTT.

The chain has TRBV7-6 and TRBJ2-1; 8 bases match TRBD2. V gave up 3 bases and J gave up 5 bases; unmatched junction bases: 6. CDR3 length equals 15 residues. Germline V gene data show CDR1 as SGHVS and CDR2 as FNYEAQ. This CDR3 reads CASSLSGSVNNEQFF. CDR3 in DNA: TGTGCCAGCAGCTTGAGCGGGAGCGTCAACAATGAGCAGTTCTTC.

The V gene is TRBV7-2, the J gene TRBJ2-7, with a possible D match to TRBD1 (6 bases). CDR3 size: 14 residues. The V and J ends lost 1 base and 4 bases respectively, with 11 bases between them. Germline lookup yields CDR1 SGHTA and CDR2 FQGNSA. The CDR3 DNA is TGTGCCAGCAGCTTAGAAGGGGGTCGGTACGAGCAGTACTTC. Translated, it gives CASSLEGGRYEQYF.

The chain has TRBV18 and TRBJ2-3, with D perhaps TRBD2 (6 bases). The CDR3 spans 16 residues. Germline lookup yields CDR1 KGHSH and CDR2 LQKENI. The V end was cut by 3 bases, the J end by 0 bases, with 13 bases between. The CDR3 nucleotides are TGTGCCAGCTCACCTCGGGACTTGACTAGCACAGATACGCAGTATTTT. Protein product: CASSPRDLTSTDTQYF.

The rearrangement joins TRBV29-1 to TRBJ2-5; D call uncertain. This CDR3 is built from 11 residues. V dropped 7 bases and J dropped 5 bases, with 11 bases sitting between them. Per germline, CDR1 SQVTM and CDR2 ANQGSEA. The CDR3 region is CSAAHRETQYF. The DNA for the CDR3 is TGCAGCGCCGCTCACCGGGAGACCCAGTACTTC.